A selection of T cell receptor beta chains follows, all from one sample in a study of T cell repertoires in cytomegalovirus infection. TCRdb redid the calling of the reads with MiXCR, one entry per CDR3 protein. The sample lists a few hundred thousand distinct CDR3 sequences, about 39% seen once, with 48% in the top ten. These receptors are not linked to any known antigen. The starting material was cultured PBMCs, obtained from culture after CMV antigen stimulation. The receptors originated from a human donor in good health (CMV status not recorded). Some clones in this sample may be carry-over from other donors' samples. CDR3s include the opening cysteine and the closing phenylalanine or tryptophan. The D gene is left open where the match is weak. Only part of the rows carry a size: once, few, many, or a class if the clone is expanded.

v_call	clone_size	j_call	d_call	cdr3_aa	cdr3_nt
TRBV5-3	once	TRBJ2-7	TRBD2	CASSRGVAYEQYF	TGTGCCAGCAGCCGGGGGGTGGCCTACGAGCAGTACTTC
TRBV12-3/TRBV12-4	-	TRBJ2-1	TRBD2	CASSFGLAGGLNEQFF	TGTGCCAGCAGTTTCGGGCTAGCGGGGGGGCTTAATGAGCAGTTCTTC
TRBV12-3/TRBV12-4	-	TRBJ1-2	TRBD1	CATGTGGIFNGYTF	TGTGCCACCGGGACAGGGGGCATCTTCAATGGCTACACCTTC
TRBV7-6	few	TRBJ1-2	-	CASSPRTFYGYTF	TGTGCCAGCAGCCCCCGGACATTCTATGGCTACACCTTC
TRBV5-4	-	TRBJ2-1	-	CASSRDSLPNEQFF	TGTGCCAGCAGTCGGGACTCCCTCCCCAATGAGCAGTTCTTC
TRBV7-8	-	TRBJ2-1	-	CASTPAAGLVDEQFF	TGTGCCAGCACCCCAGCGGCGGGACTTGTTGATGAGCAGTTCTTC
TRBV7-8	many	TRBJ2-2	TRBD2	CASGERRGGRTGELFF	TGTGCCAGCGGCGAGAGGCGGGGGGGTCGTACCGGGGAGCTGTTTTTT
TRBV2	-	TRBJ1-4	-	CASIPGSEKLFF	TGTGCCAGCATACCGGGCAGTGAAAAACTGTTTTTT
TRBV7-9	-	TRBJ1-4	-	CASSPTDEKLFF	TGTGCCAGCAGCCCCACGGATGAAAAACTGTTTTTT
TRBV19	-	TRBJ2-2	-	CASSIRDVDTGELFF	TGTGCCAGTAGTATAAGGGACGTCGACACCGGGGAGCTGTTTTTT
TRBV7-2	few	TRBJ2-7	TRBD2	CASSLGGSGGYEQYF	TGTGCCAGCAGCTTAGGCGGTAGCGGGGGCTACGAGCAGTACTTC
TRBV5-4	-	TRBJ2-2	-	CASSLIDSTGELFF	TGTGCCAGCAGCTTGATCGACAGCACCGGGGAGCTGTTTTTT
TRBV6-2/TRBV6-3	-	TRBJ2-3	TRBD2	CASSFLRLAARTDTQYF	TGTGCCAGCAGTTTCCTACGACTAGCGGCACGCACAGATACGCAGTATTTT
TRBV20-1	-	TRBJ2-3	TRBD1	CSAEPTRQGSTDTQYF	TGCAGTGCCGAACCTACCCGACAGGGTAGTACAGATACGCAGTATTTT
TRBV2	-	TRBJ1-1	TRBD1	CASSGPRGYTEAFF	TGTGCCAGCAGTGGACCCAGGGGGTACACTGAAGCTTTCTTT
TRBV10-3	-	TRBJ2-1	TRBD2	CAISVTSGRRAYNEQFF	TGTGCCATCAGTGTGACTAGCGGGAGAAGGGCGTACAATGAGCAGTTCTTC
TRBV20-1	-	TRBJ2-1	TRBD2	CSANPNLLRELSYNEQFF	TGCAGTGCTAATCCCAACCTTTTGCGGGAGCTATCCTACAATGAGCAGTTCTTC
TRBV7-6	-	TRBJ2-1	-	CASSLEAGLRGGNEQFF	TGTGCCAGCAGCCTTGAGGCGGGCCTCCGAGGGGGGAATGAGCAGTTCTTC